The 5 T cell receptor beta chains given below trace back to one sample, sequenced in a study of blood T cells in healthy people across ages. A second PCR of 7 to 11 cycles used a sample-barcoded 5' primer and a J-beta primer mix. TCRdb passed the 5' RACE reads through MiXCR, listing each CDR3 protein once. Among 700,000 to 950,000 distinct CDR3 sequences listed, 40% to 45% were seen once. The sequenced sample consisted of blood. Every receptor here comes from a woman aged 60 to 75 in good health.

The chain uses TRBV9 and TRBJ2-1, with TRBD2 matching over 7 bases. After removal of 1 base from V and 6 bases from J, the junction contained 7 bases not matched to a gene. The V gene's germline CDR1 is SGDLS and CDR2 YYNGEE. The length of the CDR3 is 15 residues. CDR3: CASSVSGISSNEQFF. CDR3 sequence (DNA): TGTGCCAGCAGCGTAAGCGGGATATCTTCCAATGAGCAGTTCTTC.

Here the CDR3 DNA reads TGTGCCAGCAGCTTAGCAGATTCAGGGGCCTACGAGCAGTACTTC. Translation gives CASSLADSGAYEQYF. The chain joins TRBV7-2 to TRBJ2-7, with D tentatively TRBD1 (6 bases). The V and J ends lost 0 bases and 2 bases respectively, with 11 bases between them. CDR1 is SGHTA, CDR2 FQGNSA, per germline. The CDR3 spans 15 residues. Full variable domain (missing parts from reference TRBV7-2 and TRBJ2-7): GAGVSQSPSNKVTEKGKDVELRCDPISGHTALYWYRQSLGQGLEFLIYFQGNSAPDKSGLPSDRFSAERTGGSVSTLTIQRTQQEDSAVYLCASSLADSGAYEQYFGPGTRLTVT.

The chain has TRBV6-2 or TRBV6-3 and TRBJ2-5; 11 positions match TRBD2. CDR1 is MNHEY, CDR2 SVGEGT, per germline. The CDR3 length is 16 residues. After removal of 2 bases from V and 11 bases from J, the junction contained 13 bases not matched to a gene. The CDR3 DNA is TGTGCCAGCAGTTACCGCGGACTAGCGGGCAACAATGAGCAGTACTTC. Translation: CASSYRGLAGNNEQYF.

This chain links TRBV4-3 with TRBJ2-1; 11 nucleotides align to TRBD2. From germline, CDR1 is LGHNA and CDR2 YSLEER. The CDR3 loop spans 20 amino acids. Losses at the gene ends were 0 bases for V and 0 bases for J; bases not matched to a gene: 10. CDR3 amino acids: CASSQDGASGGPSSYNEQFF. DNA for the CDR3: TGCGCCAGCAGCCAAGATGGGGCTAGCGGGGGGCCGAGCTCCTACAATGAGCAGTTCTTC.

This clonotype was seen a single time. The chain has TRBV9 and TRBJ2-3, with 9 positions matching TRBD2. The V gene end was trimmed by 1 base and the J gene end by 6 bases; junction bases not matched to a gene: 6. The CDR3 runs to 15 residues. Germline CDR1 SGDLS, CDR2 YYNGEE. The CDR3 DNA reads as TGTGCCAGCAGCGTATCGGGACTAGCTGCGGATACGCAGTATTTT. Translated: CASSVSGLAADTQYF. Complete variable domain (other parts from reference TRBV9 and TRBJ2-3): DSGVTQTPKHLITATGQRVTLRCSPRSGDLSVYWYQQSLDQGLQFLIQYYNGEERAKGNILERFSAQQFPDLHSELNLSSLELGDSALYFCASSVSGLAADTQYFGPGTRLTVL.